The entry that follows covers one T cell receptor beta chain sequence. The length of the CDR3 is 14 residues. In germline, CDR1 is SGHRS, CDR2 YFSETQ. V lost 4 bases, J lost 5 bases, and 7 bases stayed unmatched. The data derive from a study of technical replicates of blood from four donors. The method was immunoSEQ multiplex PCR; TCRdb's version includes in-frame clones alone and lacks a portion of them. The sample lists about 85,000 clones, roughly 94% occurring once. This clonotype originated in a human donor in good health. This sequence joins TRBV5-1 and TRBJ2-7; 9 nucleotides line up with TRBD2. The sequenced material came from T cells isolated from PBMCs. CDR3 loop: CASSNSGRGDEQYF. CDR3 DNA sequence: TGCGCCAGCAGCAATAGCGGGAGAGGGGACGAGCAGTACTTC.